This entry describes one TCR beta chain. A much larger clone differs from this one at a single base, so this may be a read error. This specimen comes from a study of blood T cells in healthy people across ages. The CDR3 extends over 15 amino acids. V shed 0 bases and J 9 bases; nucleotides not matched to a gene: 8. Per the germline V gene, CDR1 is SGHRS and CDR2 is YFSETQ. The use of a sample-barcoded 5' primer and a J-beta primer mix characterized a second PCR of roughly 6 to 12 cycles. TCRdb called the 5' RACE reads again in MiXCR, with one record for every CDR3 protein. This sample yields 600,000 or so distinct CDR3 sequences, of which roughly 30% are seen a single time; 15% to 19% belongs to the top ten.

The sequenced material came from blood. The TCR was taken from a woman aged 80 or over in good health. V gene TRBV5-1 combines with J gene TRBJ2-1; 8 bases map to TRBD2. CDR3 loop: CASSLATGGRGEQFF. The CDR3 coding sequence is TGCGCCAGCAGCTTGGCCACGGGGGGGCGTGGTGAGCAGTTCTTC.